This T cell receptor beta chain was obtained from a study of T cells after yellow fever vaccination (dated by TCRdb to between 2017 and 2020). With respect to the entire study: The SMART-Seq v4 Ultra Low Input RNA kit was used to prepare libraries from fractions with low cell numbers. Bulk TCR alpha and beta repertoires were sequenced longitudinally to track T-cell clones before and after primary and booster YFV17D yellow fever vaccination. Two healthy male donors, one aged 18 to 29 and one aged 30 to 39 years, were included in the cohort. Bulk PBMC replicates and cell subsets were isolated from blood drawn at multiple timepoints before and after both primary and secondary immunization.

General study outcomes and caveats: The secondary T-cell response was weaker than the primary response but faster, peaking on day 5 instead of day 15. Computational filtering was required because FACS-sorted repertoires could contain abundant contaminating clonotypes from the bulk population. A small share of clonotypes occurred in both CD4 and CD8 compartments, likely arising from convergent recombination. After the booster, most of the clones that had expanded following primary vaccination were detected again (almost 98% of CD4 and 80% to 90% of CD8), which suggests that memory was broadly maintained. Because the study included only a couple of donors, the extent to which the findings can be generalized is limited.

This specimen's treatment or condition label, interpreted: live attenuated yellow fever vaccine strain. A standard Ficoll-Paque protocol was used to isolate PBMCs from peripheral blood. CD4 and CD8 T-cell fractions were isolated with Dynabeads CD4 and CD8 positive selection kits. RNA was extracted with TriZol from bulk PBMCs, CD4 and CD8 fractions, and dextramer-positive and dextramer-negative fractions. Sequencer: Illumina NovaSeq 6000. TCR cDNA was made using 5'RACE template switching, a step that added a universal primer site and unique molecular identifiers. Priming of cDNA synthesis was performed from both the TCR alpha and TCR beta constant segments. Library amplification used two PCR steps, and the second PCR step added sample barcodes and sequencing adapters. Sequencing of libraries was performed on Illumina HiSeq 2500 (2x100 bp) or NovaSeq (2x150 bp). In the authors' own workflow: MIGEC handled demultiplexing of reads and collapsing into UMI consensus sequences, while MiXCR performed V(D)J alignment. Clonotypes responding to the vaccine were identified with edgeR on replicate PBMC samples, with the criteria of FDR below 0.01 and a log2 fold change above 5 up to day 15. CD4 or CD8 identity was assigned to each bulk clonotype according to whether the clonotype was present at higher abundance in the sequenced CD4 repertoire or the sequenced CD8 repertoire. The public reads were run again by TCRdb, first through fastp at Q25 and then through MiXCR, and only productive beta chains were kept. For every CDR3 protein sequence, its rows merge into one entry that carries the most common genes and DNA. These V and J calls are TCRdb output, not the study's own analysis. This sample has about 340,000 distinct CDR3 sequences in its table, and under 15% of those were observed once. The top ten hold roughly 3% of the sample.

V and J lose 5 bases and 4 bases, and a span of 11 bases separates them. The cysteine opens and the phenylalanine closes a CDR3 of 12 amino acids. Just CDR3 DNA is preserved here, 36 bases in frame from base 1. Based on the germline V gene (reference sequence), the CDR1 and CDR2 sequences are DFQATT and SNEGSKA. Concerning this clonotype: The antigen this receptor binds is unknown. Base qualities are not provided; no much larger clone lies one nucleotide away.

This receptor chain uses TRBV20-1 and TRBJ1-1; TRBD1 is a weak D gene call, 6 bases matching. This TCR derives from a man aged 18 to 29 who received the YFV17D yellow fever vaccine. Material: CD4+ T cells sorted from PBMCs, obtained 15 days after the yellow fever booster vaccination. Here is the DNA: TGCAGTGCTCACAGGGAGGGCACTGAAGCTTTCTTT. Its product reads: CSAHREGTEAFF.